The rows below give T cell receptor beta chains drawn from one sample of a study of blood T cell repertoires in COVID-19. The assay was immunoSEQ multiplex PCR, and TCRdb's table has in-frame clones only and misses some. The table lists under 250,000 clones, roughly 90% of them singletons. The sequenced sample was peripheral blood. The receptors derive from a man in his 60s who had recovered from COVID-19. Each CDR3 is given with its conserved first and last residue. D genes are given only for firm matches. Clone size is not always given. Where it is, it says once, few, many or a class for expanded clones.

J: TRBJ1-1; size: .; length: 12; D: .; V: TRBV2; DNA: TGTGCCAGCAGGAATGAAGCGACAGCGGCTTTCTTT; CDR3: CASRNEATAAFF
J: TRBJ1-5; size: once; length: 17; D: .; V: TRBV19; DNA: TGTGCCAGTAGTAACCCCTGGAGGGCAAATTCTTATCAGCCCCAGCATTTT; CDR3: CASSNPWRANSYQPQHF
J: TRBJ1-2; size: .; length: 15; D: .; V: TRBV29-1; DNA: TGCAGCGTAGCCAAGAGGGCGGGTAAGGACTATGGCTACACCTTC; CDR3: CSVAKRAGKDYGYTF
J: TRBJ1-5; size: few; length: 15; D: TRBD1; V: TRBV28; DNA: TGTGCCAGCAGTACGCCGGGACAGGGCGGGCAGCCCCAGCATTTT; CDR3: CASSTPGQGGQPQHF
J: TRBJ1-5; size: .; length: 16; D: .; V: TRBV15; DNA: TGTGCCACCTCCAGGGGCCCACCCGGGGCCAATCAGCCCCAGCATTTT; CDR3: CATSRGPPGANQPQHF
J: TRBJ2-1; size: .; length: 15; D: .; V: TRBV24-1; DNA: TGTGCCACCAGTGTAGGACTGACGGTTTTGGGTGAGCAGTTCTTC; CDR3: CATSVGLTVLGEQFF
J: TRBJ1-1; size: .; length: 14; D: .; V: TRBV18; DNA: TGTGCCAGCTCACCTCTCACAGAGGGCACTGAAGCTTTCTTT; CDR3: CASSPLTEGTEAFF
J: TRBJ2-2; size: .; length: 15; D: TRBD1; V: TRBV19; DNA: TGTGCCAGTAGAGGGACAGGGGGTGTCACCGGGGAGCTGTTTTTT; CDR3: CASRGTGGVTGELFF
J: TRBJ1-2; size: .; length: 15; D: TRBD1; V: TRBV18; DNA: TGTGCCAGCTCACCCGGGACAGGGGGGTACTATGGCTACACCTTC; CDR3: CASSPGTGGYYGYTF
J: TRBJ1-1; size: .; length: 14; D: TRBD1; V: TRBV7-3; DNA: TGTGCCAGCAGCGCTACTCAGGGGGCGGCTGAAGCTTTCTTT; CDR3: CASSATQGAAEAFF
J: TRBJ1-1; size: .; length: 13; D: .; V: TRBV11-2; DNA: TGTGCCAGCACCCTAGTGGATCCCACTGAAGCTTTCTTT; CDR3: CASTLVDPTEAFF
J: TRBJ1-6; size: .; length: 14; D: TRBD1; V: TRBV7-3; DNA: TGTGCCAGCAGCCAAGACAGGGGGAATTCACCCCTCCACTTT; CDR3: CASSQDRGNSPLHF
J: TRBJ1-1; size: .; length: 13; D: TRBD1; V: TRBV2; DNA: TGTGCCAGCGGGGGACAGACGAACACTGAAGCTTTCTTT; CDR3: CASGGQTNTEAFF
J: TRBJ1-2; size: .; length: 14; D: TRBD1; V: TRBV28; DNA: TGTGCCAGCAGTTTATTAGGCAGGGGGCGCGGCTACACCTTC; CDR3: CASSLLGRGRGYTF
J: TRBJ2-2; size: .; length: 16; D: TRBD1; V: TRBV7-3; DNA: TGTGCCAGCGGGAAAACAGGGGGAATGGACACCGGGGAGCTGTTTTTT; CDR3: CASGKTGGMDTGELFF
J: TRBJ2-3; size: .; length: 14; D: TRBD1; V: TRBV19; DNA: TGTGCCAGTGGTGGGGGACAGGGGCTCGATACGCAGTATTTT; CDR3: CASGGGQGLDTQYF
J: TRBJ2-7; size: .; length: 18; D: TRBD2; V: TRBV18; DNA: TGTGCCAGCTCAACGCAATCTAGGGGCGGGGGGTTCTCCTACGAGCAGTACTTC; CDR3: CASSTQSRGGGFSYEQYF
J: TRBJ2-3; size: once; length: 14; D: TRBD1; V: TRBV28; DNA: TGTGCCAGCACCAACAGGGGCTCCACAGATACGCAGTATTTT; CDR3: CASTNRGSTDTQYF
J: TRBJ1-1; size: .; length: 13; D: .; V: TRBV5-4; DNA: TGTGCCAGCGCCACTGTGGGCAGGGGAGAAGCTTTCTTT; CDR3: CASATVGRGEAFF
J: TRBJ2-1; size: .; length: 15; D: .; V: TRBV7-3; DNA: TGTGCCAGCAGCCCCCGAGCGGATCCTTACAATGAGCAGTTCTTC; CDR3: CASSPRADPYNEQFF
J: TRBJ2-1; size: .; length: 13; D: .; V: TRBV3-1/TRBV3-2; DNA: TGTGCCAGCAGCCGCAGACAGGCGGTGGAGCAGTTCTTC; CDR3: CASSRRQAVEQFF
J: TRBJ1-6; size: .; length: 14; D: TRBD1; V: TRBV2; DNA: TGTGCCAGCAATTCGGACAGGGTTGTGTCACCCCTCCACTTT; CDR3: CASNSDRVVSPLHF
J: TRBJ2-5; size: .; length: 15; D: TRBD1; V: TRBV15; DNA: TGTGCCACCAGCAGAGATTTGGGACAGGGAGAGACCCAGTACTTC; CDR3: CATSRDLGQGETQYF
J: TRBJ2-7; size: .; length: 14; D: TRBD1; V: TRBV27; DNA: TGTGCCAGCCGAACAACAGGGGCCGTTTCCGAGCAGTACTTC; CDR3: CASRTTGAVSEQYF
J: TRBJ2-1; size: .; length: 13; D: TRBD2; V: TRBV6-6; DNA: TGTGCCAGCAGACTAGCGGGGGACAATGAGCAGTTCTTC; CDR3: CASRLAGDNEQFF
J: TRBJ2-1; size: .; length: 13; D: .; V: TRBV6-5; DNA: TGTGCCAGCAGCCAAGGACTATCCAATGAGCAGTTCTTC; CDR3: CASSQGLSNEQFF
J: TRBJ1-5; size: .; length: 16; D: .; V: TRBV24-1; DNA: TGTGCCACCAGTGACTCAGGGCCAATTAGCAATCAGCCCCAGCATTTT; CDR3: CATSDSGPISNQPQHF
J: TRBJ2-5; size: .; length: 14; D: .; V: TRBV27; DNA: TGTGCCAGCAGTAGGCGTGGGGCACAAGAGACCCAGTACTTC; CDR3: CASSRRGAQETQYF
J: TRBJ2-3; size: .; length: 12; D: .; V: TRBV2; DNA: TGTGCCAGCAGGCCCGAGACAGATACGCAGTATTTT; CDR3: CASRPETDTQYF
J: TRBJ2-2; size: .; length: 16; D: .; V: TRBV9; DNA: TGTGCCAGCAGTAGGAATGCGGGGGCTTTCACCGGGGAGCTGTTTTTT; CDR3: CASSRNAGAFTGELFF
J: TRBJ2-1; size: .; length: 15; D: TRBD1; V: TRBV28; DNA: TGTGCCAGCAGTTTACAGGGGGCCTTTAGGAATGAGCAGTTCTTC; CDR3: CASSLQGAFRNEQFF
J: TRBJ1-6; size: .; length: 15; D: TRBD1; V: TRBV7-6; DNA: TGTGCCAGCAGCTTAGCGGGGGGACAGAATTCACCCCTCCACTTT; CDR3: CASSLAGGQNSPLHF
J: TRBJ1-1; size: .; length: 14; D: .; V: TRBV6-1; DNA: TGTGCCAGCAGTGAAGTTGGCAGGGGTACTGAAGCTTTCTTT; CDR3: CASSEVGRGTEAFF
J: TRBJ1-6; size: few; length: 16; D: .; V: TRBV4-2; DNA: TGTGCCAGCAGCCAAGGGTCTTCCAGGGTTGGTTCACCCCTCCACTTT; CDR3: CASSQGSSRVGSPLHF
J: TRBJ2-7; size: .; length: 16; D: TRBD1; V: TRBV4-2; DNA: TGTGCCAGCAGCCGAGGGGGGACAGGGGGTTTTTACGAGCAGTACTTC; CDR3: CASSRGGTGGFYEQYF
J: TRBJ2-2; size: .; length: 13; D: .; V: TRBV18; DNA: TGTGCCAACTCCTACTCGAACACCGGGGAGCTGTTTTTT; CDR3: CANSYSNTGELFF
J: TRBJ1-1; size: .; length: 14; D: TRBD1; V: TRBV19; DNA: TGTGCCAGTAGTATAGGGACAGGGATAACTGAAGCTTTCTTT; CDR3: CASSIGTGITEAFF
J: TRBJ1-4; size: .; length: 16; D: .; V: TRBV19; DNA: TGTGCCAGTAGGGACAGACTAACAGCAACTAATGAAAAACTGTTTTTT; CDR3: CASRDRLTATNEKLFF
J: TRBJ2-1; size: .; length: 16; D: TRBD2; V: TRBV19; DNA: TGTGCCAGTAGTACGTCTAGCGGGGGGGGATACAATGAGCAGTTCTTC; CDR3: CASSTSSGGGYNEQFF
J: TRBJ2-7; size: .; length: 11; D: .; V: TRBV10-2; DNA: TGCGCCAGCAGTGACGCCTACGAGCAGTACTTC; CDR3: CASSDAYEQYF
J: TRBJ2-3; size: .; length: 18; D: .; V: TRBV19; DNA: TGTGCCAGTAGCGGGAGGACGAGGGGGTTCACCGGCGCAGATACGCAGTATTTT; CDR3: CASSGRTRGFTGADTQYF
J: TRBJ2-5; size: .; length: 14; D: .; V: TRBV19; DNA: TGTGCCAGTAGTATCCCCGGGGGTAGGGAGACCCAGTACTTC; CDR3: CASSIPGGRETQYF